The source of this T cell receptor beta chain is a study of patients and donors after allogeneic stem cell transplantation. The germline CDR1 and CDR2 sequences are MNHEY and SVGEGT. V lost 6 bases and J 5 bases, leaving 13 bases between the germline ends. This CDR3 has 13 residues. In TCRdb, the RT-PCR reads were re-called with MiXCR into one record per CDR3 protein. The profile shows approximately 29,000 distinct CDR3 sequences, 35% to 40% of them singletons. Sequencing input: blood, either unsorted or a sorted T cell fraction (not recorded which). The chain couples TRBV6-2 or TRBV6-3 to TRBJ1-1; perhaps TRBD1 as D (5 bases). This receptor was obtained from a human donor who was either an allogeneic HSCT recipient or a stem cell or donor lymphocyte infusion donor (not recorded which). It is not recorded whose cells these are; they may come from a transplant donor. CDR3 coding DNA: TGTGCCAGCAGCCAAGGGGATACGACTGAAGCTTTCTTT. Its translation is CASSQGDTTEAFF.